The TCR beta chain described here comes from a study of Graves' ophthalmopathy and Graves' hyperthyroidism. Study-level results: Blood also held most thyroid clonotypes expanded above 0.001 frequency.

This CDR3 comprises 15 residues. Trimming pared 7 bases from V and 6 bases from J, leaving 20 bases between. In germline, CDR1 is SGHTA, CDR2 FQGNSA. Investigators amplified TCR beta CDR3 regions from RNA transcripts. The authors performed first-round RT-PCR with HTBI primers and then a second-round multiplex PCR. From the multiplex PCR reads, TCRdb called clonotypes with MiXCR, one entry per CDR3 protein. The sample consists of more than 1,000,000 distinct CDR3 sequences, about 38% of them appearing once. Points on this clonotype: Its specificity is unknown.

V and J are TRBV7-2 and TRBJ2-3, with D possibly TRBD2 on 6 matching bases. The receptor's source is an adult man with Graves' hyperthyroidism. The sample comprised peripheral blood or thyroid tissue (not recorded which). The chain's CDR3 is CASTQRAVRLDTQYF. The CDR3 DNA follows: TGTGCCAGCACCCAGCGGGCCGTAAGACTTGATACGCAGTATTTT.